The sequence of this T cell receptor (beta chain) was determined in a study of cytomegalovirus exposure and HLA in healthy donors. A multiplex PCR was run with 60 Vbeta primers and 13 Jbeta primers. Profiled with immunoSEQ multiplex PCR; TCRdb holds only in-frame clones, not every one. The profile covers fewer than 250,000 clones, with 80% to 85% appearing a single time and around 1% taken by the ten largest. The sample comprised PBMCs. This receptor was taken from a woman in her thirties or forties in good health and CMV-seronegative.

CDR3 coding DNA: TGTGCCAGCAGCCCCTTGGGGCCTAAGGACACTGAAGCTTTCTTT. Its translation: CASSPLGPKDTEAFF. This chain uses TRBV14 with TRBJ1-1; maybe TRBD1 (5 bases). V was pared by 4 bases and J by 3 bases, with 15 bases between. The V gene's germline CDR1 is SGHDN and CDR2 FVKESK. The CDR3 spans 15 residues.